This T cell receptor (beta chain) was profiled in a study of T cells in narcolepsy. This CDR3 spans 16 amino acids. Germline loops: CDR1 MNHNS, CDR2 SASEGT. Trimming shortened V by 4 bases and J by 1 base, and 17 bases separated the two germline ends. The data were produced by immunoSEQ multiplex PCR, yet TCRdb's version contains in-frame clones alone and is incomplete. The table shows over 30,000 clones, with about nine tenths occurring only once. Comments on this clone: The antigen is undetermined.

General study points: Blood of same and different patients, but not healthy controls, reportedly held recurring autoreactive clonotypes. Same-patient CSF and blood CD4+ T cell clonotypes included HCRT-specific and TRIB2-specific autoreactive ones. In some patient and control memory CD4+ samples, autoreactive clones were absent.

Sequenced input: CD45RA- memory CD4+ T cells from PBMCs. The sequence came from a human donor with narcolepsy. V is TRBV6-1 and J is TRBJ2-7; tentatively, D is TRBD2 (7 bases). CDR3 nucleotides: TGTGCCAGCAGTGGGGTGAGGGGGGGGACATCCTACGAGCAGTACTTC. This translates into CASSGVRGGTSYEQYF.